This passage covers 10 T cell receptor beta chains from one sample sequenced in a study of blood T cell repertoires in COVID-19. Assay used: immunoSEQ multiplex PCR; TCRdb lists only in-frame clones, some missing. The sample shows roughly 58,000 clones, about 66% of them seen only once. Sequencing input: PBMCs or T cells enriched from blood (not recorded which). Every receptor here comes from a woman aged 60-75 years who had been exposed to COVID-19.

V is TRBV30 and J is TRBJ2-6; D not resolved. The CDR3 is 12 amino acids. Germline V gene data show CDR1 as GTSNPN and CDR2 as SVGIG (reference sequence). CDR3 protein: CALSPGANVLTF. CDR3 in DNA: TGTGCTCTTAGCCCTGGGGCCAACGTCCTGACTTTC.

The chain links TRBV9 to TRBJ2-2, with a weak D call TRBD2 (6 bases). V was cut by 3 bases and J by 4 bases, with 19 bases left in between. CDR1 and CDR2 from the germline V gene are SGDLS and YYNGEE. CDR3 length equals 17 residues. CDR3 bases: TGTGCCAGCAGCGCGTCCCCCATCGGGACTCCCACCGGGGAGCTGTTTTTT. Translated: CASSASPIGTPTGELFF.

The V gene is TRBV11-2, the J gene TRBJ1-1; D is unclear. V was cut by 1 base and J by 5 bases, with 17 bases left in between. Germline V gives CDR1 SGHAT, CDR2 FQNNGV. The CDR3 runs to 16 residues. The CDR3 reads CASSLVGISLGTEAFF. CDR3 bases: TGTGCCAGCAGCTTAGTGGGCATAAGCTTGGGTACTGAAGCTTTCTTT.

The rearrangement uses TRBV10-1 and TRBJ2-2, with 8 nucleotides matching TRBD1. With V trimmed by 6 bases and J by 1 base, 7 bases remained unmatched. CDR1 and CDR2 (germline): WNHNN, SYGVQD (reference sequence). The CDR3 runs to 16 residues. The CDR3 DNA sequence: TGCGCCAGCAGCTCATTTGACAGGGGGAACACCGGGGAGCTGTTTTTT. Translating it yields CASSSFDRGNTGELFF.

This clone was seen a few times. The chain uses TRBV6-1 and TRBJ2-5, with D possibly matching TRBD2 (7 bases). V lost 2 bases to trimming and J lost 4 bases, with 11 bases between them. Germline assignment: CDR1 MNHNS and CDR2 SASEGT. The CDR3 is 14 amino acids. CDR3 protein: CASSERGAGETQYF. CDR3 nucleotide sequence: TGTGCCAGCAGTGAACGGGGGGCCGGAGAGACCCAGTACTTC.

This sequence joins TRBV21-1 and TRBJ2-7; TRBD2 reflects the table's D call only, with no check against the DNA. TRBV21-1 is deemed a pseudogene. CDR3 length: 15 residues. Here the CDR3 reads CASSKGRSEPYEQYF. The CDR3 DNA follows: TGTGCCAGCAGCAAAGGGCGGAGTGAGCCCTACGAGCAGTACTTC.

V usage is TRBV5-4 and J usage is TRBJ2-7, with D perhaps matching TRBD2 (5 bases). This CDR3 has 16 amino acids. Between the trimmed V and J ends, which lost 4 bases and 3 bases, there was a span of 20 bases. CDR1 is SGHNT and CDR2 is YYREEE in the germline V gene (reference sequence). The CDR3 coding sequence is TGTGCCAGCAGCGACTACCGACAAGGGCTCCACTACGAGCAGTACTTC. Protein: CASSDYRQGLHYEQYF.

The J gene is TRBJ1-1, the V gene TRBV3-1 (or the pseudogene TRBV3-2); D is possibly TRBD1 (5 bases). This CDR3 has 18 residues. The V gene's germline CDR1 is LGHDT and CDR2 YNNKEL (reference sequence). V was pared by 0 bases and J by 0 bases, with 17 bases between. CDR3 amino acids: CASSQEGVFAGLNTEAFF. The DNA for the CDR3 is TGTGCCAGCAGCCAAGAAGGGGTCTTTGCAGGACTGAACACTGAAGCTTTCTTT.

The V call is TRBV4-1, the J call TRBJ2-1; D may be TRBD2 (6 bases). Trimming pared 4 bases from V and 7 bases from J, leaving 17 bases between. The CDR3 has 15 residues. From germline, CDR1 is MGHRA and CDR2 YSYEKL. This CDR3 reads CASSPLARVGNEQFF. The CDR3 bases are TGCGCCAGCAGCCCACTAGCCCGGGTGGGTAATGAGCAGTTCTTC.

The CDR3 nucleotides read TGTGCCAGGCCCCGGGGGACAGGGGTCCTCTATAGCAATCAGCCCCAGCATTTT. Translated, it gives CARPRGTGVLYSNQPQHF. V and J are TRBV5-3 and TRBJ1-5, with 10 bases identical to TRBD1. TRBV5-3 is treated as an ORF (open reading frame) with a function not yet certain. CDR3 size: 18 residues. Trimming took 8 bases from V and 0 from J; bases not matched to a gene: 14.